What follows are 24 T cell receptor beta chains derived from one specimen sequenced in a study of T cells in localized non-small cell lung cancer. Some clones are missing from TCRdb's copy, which holds only in-frame ones; the method was immunoSEQ multiplex PCR. The table has around 3,100 clones, around 28% seen once; the top ten hold approximately 9.5%. This specimen consisted of normal lung tissue next to the tumor, obtained before any cancer treatment. The receptors were sampled from a woman aged 40-69 years with stage I lung adenocarcinoma.

The V gene is TRBV5-1, the J gene TRBJ2-2, with D perhaps matching TRBD1 (6 bases). This CDR3 region has 14 residues. Germline V gene sequence: CDR1 SGHRS, CDR2 YFSETQ. V lost 3 bases and J lost 4, with 10 bases in between. The CDR3 sequence: CASSSGEPTGELFF. Here the CDR3 DNA reads TGCGCCAGCAGCTCAGGGGAGCCCACCGGGGAGCTGTTTTTT.

This clone was counted between two and nine times. The chain carries TRBV11-3 and TRBJ1-1, with D maybe TRBD1 (6 bases). CDR1 and CDR2 from the germline V gene are SGHNT and YENEEA. V was clipped by 1 base and J by 4 bases, with 13 bases between them. The CDR3 runs 15 residues. The CDR3 loop reads CASSLGGQGSTEAFF. CDR3 sequence (DNA): TGTGCCAGCAGCTTAGGAGGTCAGGGGAGCACTGAAGCTTTCTTT.

This clone was picked up one time. The chain joins TRBV5-1 to TRBJ2-2; tentatively, D is TRBD2 (6 bases). The CDR3 has 17 residues. CDR1 and CDR2 (germline): SGHRS, YFSETQ. The V gene lost 0 bases and the J gene lost 0 bases, with 12 bases spanning the gap. CDR3 loop: CASSLAPGGTNTGELFF. The CDR3 DNA sequence: TGCGCCAGCAGCTTGGCCCCGGGCGGGACGAACACCGGGGAGCTGTTTTTT.

This clone was detected a few times. This chain joins TRBV6-8 and TRBJ2-5; 7 bases align to TRBD2. The trim removed 5 bases at V and 4 bases at J, leaving 10 bases unmatched. The CDR3 runs to 15 residues. Germline values: CDR1 MNHGY, CDR2 SAAAGT. CDR3 DNA: TGTGCCAGCAGTGATGTCGGCGGGGGATTAGAGACCCAGTACTTC. As protein: CASSDVGGGLETQYF.

The chain combines TRBV11-3 with TRBJ1-2, with TRBD1 as a possible D gene (6 bases). The length of the CDR3 is 15 residues. Between the trimmed V and J ends, which lost 4 bases and 3 bases, there was a span of 15 bases. Germline V gives CDR1 SGHNT, CDR2 YENEEA. CDR3 sequence: CASSYDGQGYYGYTF. The CDR3, as DNA: TGTGCCAGCAGCTACGACGGGCAGGGGTACTATGGCTACACCTTC. Using reference TRBV11-3 and TRBJ1-2 for the parts outside the CDR3, the full variable domain is EAGVVQSPRYKIIEKKQPVAFWCNPISGHNTLYWYLQNLGQGPELLIRYENEEAVDDSQLPKDRFSAERLKGVDSTLKIQPAELGDSAVYLCASSYDGQGYYGYTFGSGTRLTVV.

The chain joins TRBV5-1 to TRBJ2-5; tentative D call: TRBD2 (6 bases). The germline V gene has CDR1 SGHRS and CDR2 YFSETQ. CDR3 length: 15 residues. Trimming took off 4 bases at V and 4 bases at J, with 17 bases between the two ends. CDR3 residues: CASSTGGGVGETQYF. In DNA form, the CDR3 reads TGCGCCAGCAGCACCGGTGGCGGGGTGGGAGAGACCCAGTACTTC.

The chain carries TRBV6-8 and TRBJ1-5; no clear D gene. The CDR3 sequence is 14 residues long. Germline CDR1 MNHGY, CDR2 SAAAGT. V was trimmed by 0 bases and J by 3 bases, leaving 6 bases between them. The CDR3 region has the DNA TGTGCCAGCAGTTACTCGGGCTTCAATCAGCCCCAGCATTTT. Amino acids: CASSYSGFNQPQHF.

The chain recombines TRBV5-1 with TRBJ2-3; D gene ambiguous. The length of the CDR3 is 15 residues. Trimming pared 6 bases from V and 6 bases from J, leaving 20 bases between. Germline values: CDR1 SGHRS, CDR2 YFSETQ. CDR3 in DNA: TGCGCCAGCAAGCTTGGACCCACGCCGGGTGATACGCAGTATTTT. This translates into CASKLGPTPGDTQYF.

The J gene is TRBJ1-1, the V gene TRBV7-6; D is perhaps TRBD1 (5 bases). The CDR3 length is 15 residues. Per germline, CDR1 SGHVS and CDR2 FNYEAQ. The ends were cut back, 3 bases at V and 1 base at J, with 12 bases in the middle. CDR3 sequence reads: CASSFPQGRNTEAFF. The CDR3 DNA follows: TGTGCCAGCAGCTTCCCCCAGGGTCGGAACACTGAAGCTTTCTTT.

This clone has a handful of counts. CDR3 residues: CSVNPRTGKTDTQYF. The CDR3 DNA is TGCAGCGTCAACCCCAGGACAGGGAAAACAGATACGCAGTATTTT. The J gene is TRBJ2-3, the V gene TRBV29-1; 8 bases are a match to TRBD1. Germline CDR1 SQVTM, CDR2 ANQGSEA. The CDR3 has 15 residues. After removal of 6 bases from V and 3 bases from J, the junction contained 11 bases not matched to a gene.

This chain uses TRBV11-3 with TRBJ2-5, with 8 bases fitting TRBD2. CDR3 size: 14 residues. The J segment lost 4 bases and the V segment lost 5 bases, leaving 6 bases of the junction unmatched. CDR1 SGHNT and CDR2 YENEEA come from the germline V gene. CDR3 loop: CASSPWTSRETQYF. The DNA of the CDR3 is TGTGCCAGCAGCCCATGGACTAGCCGAGAGACCCAGTACTTC. The full variable domain, rest sourced from reference TRBV11-3 and TRBJ2-5, is EAGVVQSPRYKIIEKKQPVAFWCNPISGHNTLYWYLQNLGQGPELLIRYENEEAVDDSQLPKDRFSAERLKGVDSTLKIQPAELGDSAVYLCASSPWTSRETQYFGPGTRLLVL.

CDR3 sequence reads: CASSLAMGSDTQYF. The CDR3 DNA reads TGCGCCAGCAGCTTGGCCATGGGGTCAGATACGCAGTATTTT. The chain joins TRBV5-1 to TRBJ2-3, with D unresolved. The CDR3 loop spans 14 amino acids. Trimming removed 0 bases at V and 4 bases at J, with 9 bases between. Germline V gene lookup returns CDR1 SGHRS and CDR2 YFSETQ.

This clone is categorized as large. The chain combines TRBV6-8 with TRBJ2-3; TRBD2 matches 16 bases. After removal of 2 bases from V and 0 bases from J, the junction contained 8 bases not matched to a gene. CDR3 length: 20 amino acids. Germline loops: CDR1 MNHGY, CDR2 SAAAGT. The DNA for the CDR3 is TGTGCCAGCAGTTACGGCCCCGGGACTAGCGGGAGGGTTAGCACAGATACGCAGTATTTT. It translates to CASSYGPGTSGRVSTDTQYF.

The chain carries TRBV19 and TRBJ2-5; 8 bases fit TRBD2. Trimming removed 2 bases from V and 5 bases from J; junction bases left unmatched: 10. The CDR3 length is 16 residues. Germline CDR1 is LNHDA and CDR2 is SQIVND (reference sequence). CDR3 DNA sequence: TGTGCCAGTAGTATAACCACCCGGGGGGGCCGCGAGACCCAGTACTTC. Protein sequence: CASSITTRGGRETQYF.

The chain is built from TRBV30 and TRBJ2-2; 9 nucleotides align to TRBD2. V was clipped by 0 bases and J by 5 bases; unmatched bases: 1. CDR1 and CDR2 from the germline V gene are GTSNPN and SVGIG (reference sequence). This CDR3 comprises 14 residues. CDR3 DNA sequence: TGTGCCTGGAGTGTAGCGGGAGGTACCGGGGAGCTGTTTTTT. It is translated as CAWSVAGGTGELFF.

This clone was counted a few times. The chain links TRBV7-4 to TRBJ2-3, with 11 bases lining up with TRBD2. This CDR3 is built from 17 residues. CDR1 is SGHVT and CDR2 is SQSDAQ in the germline V gene. V shed 1 base and J 3 bases; nucleotides not matched to a gene: 6. This CDR3 reads CASSLVVLAGETDTQYF. CDR3 DNA: TGTGCCAGCAGCTTAGTTGTACTAGCGGGGGAAACAGATACGCAGTATTTT.

The table lists this clone with many counts. This chain links TRBV9 with TRBJ2-3; D may correspond to TRBD1 or TRBD2 (6 bases each). CDR3 length: 16 residues. Germline CDR1 SGDLS, CDR2 YYNGEE. Trimming removed 0 bases from V and 0 bases from J, with 11 bases in between. CDR3 region: CASSVVQGRSTDTQYF. The CDR3 DNA sequence: TGTGCCAGCAGCGTAGTCCAGGGGAGGAGCACAGATACGCAGTATTTT.

V is TRBV19 and J is TRBJ1-1; D not certain. CDR1 LNHDA and CDR2 SQIVND come from the germline V gene (reference sequence). V shed 5 bases and J shed 4 bases, with 14 bases lying between them. The CDR3 has 14 residues. The CDR3 sequence: CASSVGTFLTEAFF. CDR3 bases: TGTGCCAGTAGTGTCGGAACCTTTCTCACTGAAGCTTTCTTT.

In its sample, this clone is medium-sized. V usage is TRBV6-8 and J usage is TRBJ1-6; D is perhaps TRBD1 (5 bases). The CDR3 has 15 residues. V was trimmed by 5 bases and J by 10 bases, leaving 18 bases between them. Germline V lookup: CDR1 MNHGY, CDR2 SAAAGT. The CDR3 bases are TGTGCCAGCAGTCCGGGTCAGGGCGTTTTGTCACCCCTCCACTTT. It translates to CASSPGQGVLSPLHF.

By share, this clone counts as large. The chain couples TRBV15 to TRBJ2-5; 11 nucleotides agree with TRBD2. The CDR3 runs 14 residues. With V trimmed by 0 bases and J by 7 bases, 1 base remained unmatched. Per the germline V gene, CDR1 is LNHNV and CDR2 is YYDKDF (reference sequence). CDR3 in DNA: TGTGCCACCAGCAGAGACGGGACTAGCGGGACCCAGTACTTC. This translates into CATSRDGTSGTQYF.

This clone is labeled large. The chain combines TRBV6-8 with TRBJ1-1; 11 bases align to TRBD1. There are 15 residues in the CDR3. CDR1 MNHGY and CDR2 SAAAGT come from the germline V gene. V lost 5 bases, J lost 4 bases, and 6 bases stayed unmatched. In nucleotides, the CDR3 is TGTGCCAGCAGTCAAAGGACAGGGGGCGGCACTGAAGCTTTCTTT. It encodes CASSQRTGGGTEAFF.

This clone was seen more than once but under ten times. The rearrangement links TRBV6-8 to TRBJ2-1; D unresolved. CDR1 MNHGY and CDR2 SAAAGT come from the germline V gene. The V gene lost 2 bases and the J gene lost 5 bases, with 7 bases spanning the gap. The CDR3 totals 13 residues. The CDR3 is CASSYGRNNEQFF. CDR3 coding DNA: TGTGCCAGCAGTTACGGGCGGAACAATGAGCAGTTCTTC.

This clone was found a few times. This chain uses TRBV6-8 with TRBJ2-2; D may be TRBD2 (5 bases). Germline V gene lookup returns CDR1 MNHGY and CDR2 SAAAGT. CDR3 length: 15 residues. The V and J ends lost 3 bases and 5 bases respectively, with 13 bases between them. The CDR3 sequence: CASSYIAPETGELFF. CDR3 nucleotide sequence: TGTGCCAGCAGTTATATAGCGCCGGAGACCGGGGAGCTGTTTTTT.

The chain uses TRBV11-3 and TRBJ2-7; 10 nucleotides agree with TRBD2. Trimming took 5 bases from V and 2 from J; bases not matched to a gene: 6. CDR1 is SGHNT, CDR2 YENEEA, per germline. The CDR3 has 15 residues. CDR3 loop: CASSQTSGTPYEQYF. In DNA form, the CDR3 reads TGTGCCAGCAGCCAAACTAGCGGGACTCCCTACGAGCAGTACTTC.